The 23 T cell receptor beta chains below were found in one sample sequenced in a study of cytomegalovirus exposure and HLA in healthy donors. The PCR used 60 Vbeta and 13 Jbeta primers. Profiling relied on immunoSEQ multiplex PCR, and the TCRdb table lists in-frame clones only, not all of them. The sample consists of around 180,000 clones, about four fifths of them appearing once. Specimen: PBMCs. Source of these receptors: a woman aged 25 to 39 in good health and CMV-seropositive.

The V and J genes are TRBV5-1 and TRBJ2-2, with 8 bases fitting TRBD1. The CDR3 totals 17 residues. V lost 5 bases to trimming and J lost 1 base; unmatched junction nucleotides: 10. Germline CDR1 and CDR2: SGHRS and YFSETQ. The CDR3 loop is CASSFPPGTGNTGELFF. CDR3 coding DNA: TGCGCCAGCAGTTTCCCCCCCGGGACAGGGAACACCGGGGAGCTGTTTTTT.

CDR3 in DNA: TGTGCCAGCAGTCAGGGGTATCAGCCCCAGCATTTT. It translates to CASSQGYQPQHF. The chain employs TRBV2 and TRBJ1-5; possibly TRBD1 for D (6 bases). CDR3 size: 12 residues. Trimming stripped 5 bases from V and 5 bases from J, with 7 bases between. Germline V gene sequence: CDR1 SNHLY, CDR2 FYNNEI.

The chain employs TRBV6-1 and TRBJ2-7; TRBD1 agrees at 8 bases. This CDR3 is built from 14 residues. V shed 9 bases, J shed 5 bases, and the junction held 12 bases outside the gene matches. The germline V gene encodes CDR1 MNHNS and CDR2 SASEGT. CDR3 coding DNA: TGTGCCAGTAGCAGGGCGGGACAGGTAAACGAGCAGTACTTC. This codes for CASSRAGQVNEQYF.

V gene TRBV10-3 combines with J gene TRBJ1-1, with D maybe TRBD1 (5 bases). Deletions cut 6 bases from V and 5 bases from J, with 16 bases between. This CDR3 contains 14 residues. Germline assignment: CDR1 ENHRY and CDR2 SYGVKD. The CDR3 loop is CAISFDKGNTEAFF. The DNA of the CDR3 is TGTGCCATCAGCTTCGACAAGGGGAATACTGAAGCTTTCTTT.

The chain has TRBV28 and TRBJ2-1; 8 nucleotides line up with TRBD2. This CDR3 contains 16 residues. Germline lookup yields CDR1 MDHEN and CDR2 SYDVKM. Trimming removed 6 bases from V and 7 bases from J; junction bases left unmatched: 14. For the CDR3, the DNA is TGTGCCAGCAGGAGCGGGAGAAGGGGGGGGATGAATGAGCAGTTCTTC. Residues: CASRSGRRGGMNEQFF. Full variable domain (outside the CDR3, taken from reference TRBV28 and TRBJ2-1): DVKVTQSSRYLVKRTGEKVFLECVQDMDHENMFWYRQDPGLGLRLIYFSYDVKMKEKGDIPEGYSVSREKKERFSLILESASTNQTSMYLCASRSGRRGGMNEQFFGPGTRLTVL.

The V call is TRBV5-1, the J call TRBJ2-3; TRBD2 aligns across 7 bases. The CDR3 runs 15 residues. The junction had 13 bases not matched to a gene; V was cut back by 4 bases and J by 8 bases. Germline V gene data show CDR1 as SGHRS and CDR2 as YFSETQ. The CDR3 sequence: CASSPAWPGRGTQYF. In DNA, the CDR3 is TGCGCCAGCAGCCCAGCTTGGCCGGGGAGGGGTACGCAGTATTTT.

The rearrangement links TRBV19 to TRBJ1-5; no definite D call. CDR1 LNHDA and CDR2 SQIVND come from the germline V gene (reference sequence). The CDR3 covers 15 residues. Trimming stripped 3 bases from V and 9 bases from J, with 18 bases between. The CDR3 nucleotides read TGTGCCAGTAGTATGAACACAGCATTAGGCGTGCCCCAGCATTTT. It is translated as CASSMNTALGVPQHF.

J is TRBJ2-7 and V is TRBV6-5; 10 nucleotides match TRBD2. Germline CDR1 reads MNHEY; CDR2 reads SVGAGI. This CDR3 has 15 residues. V gave up 2 bases and J gave up 3 bases; unmatched junction bases: 4. The CDR3 coding sequence is TGTGCCAGCAGTTACGTACCTAGCGGGAGCTACGAGCAGTACTTC. Translation gives CASSYVPSGSYEQYF.

In its sample, this clone was seen a few times. The chain couples TRBV2 to TRBJ1-1; 8 bases agree with TRBD1. Germline assignment: CDR1 SNHLY and CDR2 FYNNEI. The CDR3 has 12 amino acids. J gave up 6 bases and V 6 bases, and 3 bases lay outside the gene matches. CDR3 sequence reads: CASRPDRAEAFF. DNA for the CDR3: TGTGCCAGCAGGCCGGACAGGGCTGAAGCTTTCTTT.

The chain joins TRBV7-2 to TRBJ2-5; 10 nucleotides match TRBD1. V trimming: 5 bases; J trimming: 5 bases; junction bases outside the gene matches: 11. Germline CDR1 SGHTA, CDR2 FQGNSA. The CDR3 length is 16 residues. CDR3 amino acids: CASSDPGQGKGETQYF. DNA for the CDR3: TGTGCCAGCAGCGACCCGGGACAGGGGAAGGGCGAGACCCAGTACTTC.

This sequence joins TRBV6-4 and TRBJ2-2; 10 positions agree with TRBD2. The junction had 9 bases not matched to a gene; V was cut back by 7 bases and J by 1 base. The CDR3 contains 17 residues. Germline lookup yields CDR1 MRHNA and CDR2 SNTAGT. The CDR3 sequence: CASKAVAGGLNTGELFF. The CDR3 nucleotides read TGTGCCAGCAAGGCGGTAGCGGGAGGCCTGAACACCGGGGAGCTGTTTTTT.

The DNA for the CDR3 is TGTGCCAGCAGTGTCCTGGGGGGAGGTACGCAGTATTTT. Translation: CASSVLGGGTQYF. V is TRBV6-1 and J is TRBJ2-3, with TRBD2 as a possible D gene (6 bases). V gave up 4 bases and J gave up 8 bases, with 13 bases separating them. The CDR3 is 13 residues long. Germline values: CDR1 MNHNS, CDR2 SASEGT.

The chain has TRBV6-5 and TRBJ1-1; 7 bases align to TRBD1. Germline V gene sequence: CDR1 MNHEY, CDR2 SVGAGI. The CDR3 length is 15 residues. Trimming cost V 5 bases and J 5 bases; bases outside gene matches: 11. CDR3 sequence: CASSRPGGGATEAFF. The CDR3 DNA reads TGTGCCAGCAGTCGACCAGGAGGGGGCGCAACTGAAGCTTTCTTT.

This sequence joins TRBV7-6 and TRBJ2-1; D is unresolved. V dropped 2 bases and J dropped 3 bases, with 5 bases sitting between them. The CDR3 runs 13 residues. Germline V gene sequence: CDR1 SGHVS, CDR2 FNYEAQ. CDR3 sequence (DNA): TGTGCCAGCAGCTTACTAGACTACAATGAGCAGTTCTTC. It translates to CASSLLDYNEQFF.

The V call is TRBV18, the J call TRBJ2-1; 9 nucleotides line up with TRBD2. V lost 6 bases and J lost 8; bases outside the gene matches: 5. CDR3 length equals 13 residues. Germline CDR1 reads KGHSH; CDR2 reads LQKENI. CDR3 nucleotides: TGTGCCAGCTCGGGCGGGAGGGGATATGAGCAGTTCTTC. This codes for CASSGGRGYEQFF. Full variable domain (rest looked up from reference TRBV18 and TRBJ2-1): NAGVMQNPRHLVRRRGQEARLRCSPMKGHSHVYWYRQLPEEGLKFMVYLQKENIIDESGMPKERFSAEFPKEGPSILRIQQVVRGDSAAYFCASSGGRGYEQFFGPGTRLTVL.

V usage is TRBV20-1 and J usage is TRBJ2-7; D is uncertain. The germline gives CDR1 DFQATT, CDR2 SNEGSKA (reference sequence). The CDR3 covers 11 residues. V was shortened by 8 bases and J by 0 bases, with 8 bases between the two germline ends. This CDR3 reads CSFDTSYEQYF. DNA of the CDR3: TGCAGTTTCGACACCTCCTACGAGCAGTACTTC.

About this clone itself: The junction departs from germline at one end; a sequencing error may be responsible. The chain employs TRBV18 and TRBJ2-1; D might be TRBD1 (5 bases). The CDR3 covers 15 residues. Germline V lookup: CDR1 KGHSH, CDR2 LQKENI. The CDR3 DNA follows: TGTGCCAGCTCACCTTCGGACACCCCAAACAAGCTTTTGGTCTTC. Translated: CASSPSDTPNKLLVF.

The CDR3 DNA reads TGTGCCAGCAGCTTAGATAACAGGGGGAGTGAAGCTTTCTTT. Protein sequence: CASSLDNRGSEAFF. The chain couples TRBV7-2 to TRBJ1-1; 8 nucleotides align to TRBD1. The CDR3 has 14 amino acids. Germline V gene data show CDR1 as SGHTA and CDR2 as FQGNSA. Germline trimming cut 1 base from V and 7 bases from J; bases unmatched to any gene: 5.

CDR3 sequence reads: CASSPRGRQPQHF. The CDR3 DNA reads TGTGCCAGCAGTCCCAGGGGTCGGCAGCCCCAGCATTTT. The V and J genes are TRBV6-5 and TRBJ1-5; D is possibly TRBD1 (6 bases). Deletions cut 5 bases from V and 7 bases from J, with 12 bases between. The CDR3 totals 13 residues. The germline V gene has CDR1 MNHEY and CDR2 SVGAGI.

The sample holds a few counts of this clone. The chain combines TRBV28 with TRBJ2-1; the match to TRBD2 covers 10 bases. Germline V gene lookup returns CDR1 MDHEN and CDR2 SYDVKM. This CDR3 has 18 residues. V was clipped by 5 bases and J by 8 bases; unmatched bases: 18. The CDR3 DNA follows: TGTGCCAGCAGTCCTTCTCCAATCCTAGCGGGAGTCTTCGATGAGCAGTTCTTC. Protein product: CASSPSPILAGVFDEQFF.

CDR3 DNA: TGCGCCAGCAGCCAGTATACAGACTACGAGCAGTACTTC. This encodes CASSQYTDYEQYF. The J gene is TRBJ2-7, the V gene TRBV4-3; D call uncertain. V was shortened by 3 bases and J by 3 bases, with 9 bases between the two germline ends. The CDR3 runs 13 residues. In germline, CDR1 is LGHNA, CDR2 YSLEER.

In this sample, this clone turned up a few times. The chain combines TRBV27 with TRBJ2-7; 12 bases agree with TRBD2. J was trimmed by 3 bases and V by 5 bases; bases with no gene match: 8. The length of the CDR3 is 16 residues. Germline V gene data show CDR1 as MNHEY and CDR2 as SMNVEV (reference sequence). The CDR3 DNA is TGTGCCAGCAGTAAGGGACTAGCGGGCCAACTCTACGAGCAGTACTTC. This encodes CASSKGLAGQLYEQYF.

CDR3 sequence: CARSLYLWRGGIYEQYF. The CDR3 region has the DNA TGTGCCAGAAGCTTATATCTCTGGCGGGGGGGCATCTACGAGCAGTACTTC. The chain couples TRBV7-5 to TRBJ2-7; TRBD2, the D gene given by the table, was not confirmed from the DNA. TRBV7-5 is given as a pseudogene. This CDR3 is built from 17 residues.